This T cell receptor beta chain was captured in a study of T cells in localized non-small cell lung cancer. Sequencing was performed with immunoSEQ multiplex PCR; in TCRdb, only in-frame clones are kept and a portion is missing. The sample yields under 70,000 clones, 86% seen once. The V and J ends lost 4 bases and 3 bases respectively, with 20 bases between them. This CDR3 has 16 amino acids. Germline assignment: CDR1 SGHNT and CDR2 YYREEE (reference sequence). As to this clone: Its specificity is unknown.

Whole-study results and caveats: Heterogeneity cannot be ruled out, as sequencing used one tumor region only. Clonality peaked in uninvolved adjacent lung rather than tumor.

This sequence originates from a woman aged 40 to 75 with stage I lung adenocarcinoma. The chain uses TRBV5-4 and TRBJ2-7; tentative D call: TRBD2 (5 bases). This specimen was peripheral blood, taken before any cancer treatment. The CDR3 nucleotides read TGTGCCAGCAGCGGTGGAGGCGCCAGATCGCTCTACGAGCAGTACTTC. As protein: CASSGGGARSLYEQYF.